A selection of T cell receptor beta chains follows, all from one sample in a study of quantifying T cell responses using KT2 cells. TCRdb reprocessed the UMI-ligation and nested PCR reads with MiXCR, giving one entry per CDR3 protein. This table holds about 50,000 distinct CDR3 sequences, roughly 12% found once. Sequenced input: PBMCs spiked with cells of the T cell clone KT2. The receptors come from a human donor. Each CDR3 is given without its conserved first and last residue. Each record gives: V gene, CDR3 length, J gene, CDR3 protein.

TRBV20-1	12	TRBJ2-1	SATRTGAWGEQF
TRBV12-3/TRBV12-4	12	TRBJ1-1	ASNPTGSATEAF
TRBV24-1	9	TRBJ2-2	ATSVDGELF
TRBV12-3/TRBV12-4	10	TRBJ1-1	ASRPANTEAF
TRBV18	13	TRBJ2-2	ASSHRSENTGELF
TRBV6-1	14	TRBJ1-6	ASRVTPGGSDSPLH
TRBV6-1	11	TRBJ2-3	ASSEGGLLTQY
TRBV20-1	12	TRBJ2-7	SAREPTAPYEQY
TRBV7-2	13	TRBJ1-5	ASSNMQGSNQPQH
TRBV7-3	15	TRBJ2-5	ASSLTGQRERPETQY
TRBV3-1	12	TRBJ1-1	ASSQQDRDTEAF
TRBV5-6	12	TRBJ1-2	ASSPTGVGYGYT
TRBV4-1	13	TRBJ2-1	ASSQGGLAAAEQF
TRBV20-1	13	TRBJ1-5	SASWGGGGNQPQH
TRBV7-9	12	TRBJ2-2	ASSPRTGIGELF
TRBV12-3/TRBV12-4	18	TRBJ2-1	ASSFSYWTGGVSSYNEQF
TRBV7-3	11	TRBJ1-1	ASSSSPNTEAF
TRBV18	12	TRBJ1-1	ASSRSRGVNEAF
TRBV6-5	11	TRBJ1-1	ASSRGVDAEAF
TRBV4-2	16	TRBJ2-3	ASSQDQGGGGDTDTQY
TRBV20-1	12	TRBJ1-2	SAKTGSTGVGYT
TRBV5-1	12	TRBJ2-3	ASSQGAITDTQY
TRBV25-1	12	TRBJ2-2	ASAGTGDTGELF
TRBV20-1	12	TRBJ2-7	SARGLANQYEQY
TRBV11-1	12	TRBJ2-3	ASTLAGPTDTQY
TRBV20-1	11	TRBJ2-3	SADPASTDTQY
TRBV2	10	TRBJ2-2	ASRTNTGELF
TRBV4-1	15	TRBJ2-7	ASSQVYRERTPYEQY
TRBV6-1	12	TRBJ2-1	ASSERHGNNEQF
TRBV11-3	13	TRBJ2-5	ASSTHRGQQETQY
TRBV12-3/TRBV12-4	12	TRBJ1-4	ASSPGTGFFWLF
TRBV2	13	TRBJ2-7	ASSPDRSYSYEQY
TRBV5-4	9	TRBJ2-1	ASSLTGAQF
TRBV4-1	13	TRBJ2-1	ASSQVSGEYNEQF
TRBV18	11	TRBJ2-3	ASSRTSTDTQY